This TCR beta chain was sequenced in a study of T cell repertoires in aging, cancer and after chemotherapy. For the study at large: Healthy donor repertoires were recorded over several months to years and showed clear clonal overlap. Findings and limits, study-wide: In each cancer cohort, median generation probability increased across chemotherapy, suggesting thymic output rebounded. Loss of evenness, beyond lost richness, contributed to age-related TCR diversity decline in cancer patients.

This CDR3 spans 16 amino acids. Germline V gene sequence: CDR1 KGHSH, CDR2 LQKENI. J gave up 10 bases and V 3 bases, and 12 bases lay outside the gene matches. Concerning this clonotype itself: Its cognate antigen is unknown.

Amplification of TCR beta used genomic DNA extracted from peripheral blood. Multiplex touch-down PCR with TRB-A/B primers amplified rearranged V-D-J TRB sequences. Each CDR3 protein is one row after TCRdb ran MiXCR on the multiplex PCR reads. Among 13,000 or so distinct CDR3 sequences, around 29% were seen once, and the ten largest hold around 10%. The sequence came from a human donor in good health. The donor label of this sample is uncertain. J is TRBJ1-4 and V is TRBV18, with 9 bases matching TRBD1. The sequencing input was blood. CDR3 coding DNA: TGTGCCAGCTCACCCCCTGGGGGGACAGGGTGGTCAAAACTGTTTTTT. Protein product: CASSPPGGTGWSKLFF.